Each of the 5 T cell receptor beta chains below was sequenced from the same sample in a study of blood T cell repertoires in COVID-19. Clones were sequenced by immunoSEQ multiplex PCR, and TCRdb holds only the in-frame ones, with some missing. The sample consists of 210,000 or so clones, just over 85% of them appearing once. What was sequenced was peripheral blood. The receptor set was obtained from a man aged 50-59 years with acute or convalescent COVID-19.

The chain employs TRBV7-9 and TRBJ1-6, with TRBD1 matching 8 bases. The CDR3 runs to 15 residues. With V trimmed by 5 bases and J by 6 bases, 6 bases remained unmatched. The germline V gene has CDR1 SEHNR and CDR2 FQNEAQ (reference sequence). CDR3 sequence: CASSGQGLFNSPLHF. CDR3 nucleotides: TGTGCCAGCAGCGGACAGGGACTTTTTAATTCACCCCTCCACTTT.

This chain connects TRBV9 to TRBJ2-3; D is unresolved. Germline assignment: CDR1 SGDLS and CDR2 YYNGEE. The ends were cut back, 0 bases at V and 4 bases at J, with 9 bases in the middle. The CDR3 has 14 residues. CDR3 in DNA: TGTGCCAGCAGCGTAGACCGGCGGCCAGATACGCAGTATTTT. Protein sequence: CASSVDRRPDTQYF.

This clone was counted between two and nine times. V is TRBV28 and J is TRBJ1-2; D perhaps matches TRBD1 (5 bases). The CDR3 is 13 amino acids. The germline gives CDR1 MDHEN, CDR2 SYDVKM. Trimming removed 6 bases from V and 2 bases from J, with 10 bases in between. The CDR3 loop is CASSPTVNYGYTF. DNA for the CDR3: TGTGCCAGCAGCCCGACAGTAAACTATGGCTACACCTTC.

This chain joins TRBV11-2 and TRBJ1-4; 7 nucleotides line up with TRBD1. Trimming at V came to 3 bases and at J to 4 bases, leaving 11 bases not matched to a gene. The CDR3 is 17 residues long. The germline V gene encodes CDR1 SGHAT and CDR2 FQNNGV. CDR3 sequence (DNA): TGTGCCAGCAGCTTCCGACAGGGAAATTCTAATAATGAAAAACTGTTTTTT. It encodes CASSFRQGNSNNEKLFF.

This clone was seen only a few times. The CDR3 region has the DNA TGTGCCAGCTCCACGGTAGAGGGGGCCAGAAACTATGGCTACACCTTC. It specifies CASSTVEGARNYGYTF. J is TRBJ1-2 and V is TRBV18; 7 bases align to TRBD1. The CDR3 has 16 amino acids. V lost 6 bases and J lost 2; bases outside the gene matches: 12. Germline-derived CDR1 and CDR2 are KGHSH and LQKENI.